Below are 17 T cell receptor beta chains sequenced from a single sample in a study of blood T cell repertoires in COVID-19. Libraries were prepared by immunoSEQ multiplex PCR; TCRdb keeps only in-frame clonotypes and omits some of them. Found here are tens of thousands of clones, roughly 88% of them singletons; the top ten hold 5.1%. The source material was peripheral blood. All receptors come from a human donor in a cohort sampled during active COVID-19.

A single count supports this clone. The gene calls are TRBV6-5 and TRBJ2-5; 9 bases line up with TRBD1. The germline CDR1 and CDR2 sequences are MNHEY and SVGAGI. The CDR3 covers 15 residues. V lost 7 bases and J lost 3; bases outside the gene matches: 9. Here the CDR3 DNA reads TGTGCCAGCAACCCTCAGACAGGGGGAGAAGAGACCCAGTACTTC. It encodes CASNPQTGGEETQYF.

The chain employs TRBV7-7 and TRBJ1-3, with a weak D call TRBD1 (5 bases). This CDR3 is 14 amino acids long. The V end lost 0 bases, the J end lost 4 bases, and 7 bases lay between the germline ends. CDR1 and CDR2 from the germline V gene are SSHAT and FNYEAQ (reference sequence). In nucleotides, the CDR3 is TGTGCCAGCAGCTTAGCAGGGGAAGGAAACACCATATATTTT. Its translation is CASSLAGEGNTIYF.

The chain combines TRBV19 with TRBJ2-7; 7 nucleotides match TRBD1. Germline V gene data show CDR1 as LNHDA and CDR2 as SQIVND (reference sequence). V was pared by 2 bases and J by 3 bases, with 4 bases of the junction left unmatched. The CDR3 covers 14 residues. CDR3 nucleotides: TGTGCCAGTAGTATACGACAGGGTGGCTACGAGCAGTACTTC. Translating gives CASSIRQGGYEQYF.

For this clone: In the same sample, other DNA sequences code for this CDR3. The CDR3 loop reads CASSSGVRYNEQFF. For the CDR3, the DNA is TGTGCCAGCAGCTCAGGGGTTCGCTACAATGAGCAGTTCTTC. V usage is TRBV7-2 and J usage is TRBJ2-1; a weak D match, TRBD1 (6 bases). This CDR3 comprises 14 residues. Trimming removed 4 bases at V and 3 bases at J, with 10 bases between. Germline V CDR1 and CDR2: SGHTA, FQGNSA.

V usage is TRBV10-3 and J usage is TRBJ2-3; TRBD2 matches at 14 bases. The CDR3 consists of 16 residues. With V trimmed by 10 bases and J by 4 bases, 10 bases remained unmatched. Per germline, CDR1 ENHRY and CDR2 SYGVKD. Written as DNA, the CDR3 is TGTGCCACCACGGGACTAGCGGGAGCCGTCGCAGATACGCAGTATTTT. This encodes CATTGLAGAVADTQYF.

This clone was seen once. The chain has TRBV12-5 and TRBJ1-4; D is unresolved. The CDR3 totals 11 residues. Trimming took 6 bases from V and 13 from J, leaving 12 bases between them. Germline CDR1 is LGHNT and CDR2 is FRNRAP. The chain's CDR3 is CASGLSGVLFF. The DNA for the CDR3 is TGTGCTAGTGGCCTTTCCGGGGTACTGTTTTTT.

V is TRBV11-2 and J is TRBJ1-3; no clear D. The CDR3 extends over 13 amino acids. The germline V gene has CDR1 SGHAT and CDR2 FQNNGV. The V and J ends lost 0 bases and 4 bases respectively, with 4 bases between them. The CDR3 here is CASSLERGNTIYF. The CDR3 nucleotides read TGTGCCAGCAGCTTAGAACGGGGAAACACCATATATTTT.

The V and J genes are TRBV18 and TRBJ2-7; 8 nucleotides align to TRBD1. V gave up 3 bases and J gave up 6 bases; unmatched junction bases: 10. The CDR3 spans 15 residues. Germline CDR1 is KGHSH and CDR2 is LQKENI. The CDR3 sequence is CASSPGRTGTFEQYF. The CDR3, as DNA: TGTGCCAGCTCACCGGGCAGGACAGGGACTTTCGAGCAGTACTTC.

This rearrangement joins TRBV3-1 (or the pseudogene TRBV3-2) to TRBJ2-1; 12 bases line up with TRBD2. The CDR3 has 14 amino acids. Trimming removed 4 bases from V and 12 bases from J; junction bases left unmatched: 7. Germline assignment: CDR1 LGHDT and CDR2 YNNKEL (reference sequence). The CDR3 DNA sequence: TGTGCCAGCAGCCCTAGCGGGGGGGCCAGTTGGCAGTTCTTC. Protein sequence: CASSPSGGASWQFF.

This chain joins TRBV5-5 and TRBJ2-5, with TRBD2 identical over 7 bases. The V gene end was trimmed by 2 bases and the J gene end by 5 bases; junction bases not matched to a gene: 6. CDR3 length: 14 residues. Germline lookup yields CDR1 SGHKS and CDR2 YYEKEE (reference sequence). The CDR3 sequence is CASSLEGREETQYF. For the CDR3, the DNA is TGTGCCAGCAGCTTAGAGGGGCGGGAGGAGACCCAGTACTTC.

This clone was seen only once. The chain carries TRBV5-8 and TRBJ1-2; D ambiguous. CDR3 length: 15 amino acids. Germline-derived CDR1 and CDR2 are SGHTS and YDEGEE. V lost 0 bases to trimming and J lost 0 bases, with 9 bases between them. The CDR3 DNA sequence: TGTGCCAGCAGCTTGGAGCAGGTTGCTAACTATGGCTACACCTTC. Translating gives CASSLEQVANYGYTF.

This clone was detected once. This rearrangement joins TRBV19 to TRBJ2-1, with a possible D match to TRBD2 (5 bases). Deletions cut 5 bases from V and 4 bases from J, with 12 bases between. CDR1 is LNHDA, CDR2 SQIVND, per germline (reference sequence). The CDR3 sequence is 14 residues long. The CDR3 loop reads CASSLAGLYNEQFF. The DNA of the CDR3 is TGTGCCAGTAGTCTTGCGGGTCTATACAATGAGCAGTTCTTC.

The rearrangement uses TRBV9 and TRBJ2-5; TRBD2 matches 15 bases. The ends lost 4 bases at V and 1 base at J; junction bases unmatched: 8. The CDR3 totals 18 residues. Germline V gene lookup returns CDR1 SGDLS and CDR2 YYNGEE. CDR3 protein: CASSTGTSGGPPQETQYF. The CDR3 bases are TGTGCCAGCAGCACCGGGACTAGCGGGGGGCCACCCCAAGAGACCCAGTACTTC.

The gene calls are TRBV5-1 and TRBJ2-5; maybe TRBD2 (6 bases). CDR3 length: 14 residues. The V and J ends lost 4 bases and 4 bases respectively, with 14 bases between them. The germline gives CDR1 SGHRS, CDR2 YFSETQ. CDR3: CASSRDAGPETQYF. DNA of the CDR3: TGCGCCAGCAGCCGGGACGCGGGGCCAGAGACCCAGTACTTC.

The V gene is TRBV30, the J gene TRBJ1-1; TRBD1 agrees at 9 bases. CDR3 size: 13 residues. Per germline, CDR1 GTSNPN and CDR2 SVGIG (reference sequence). V gave up 2 bases and J gave up 4 bases; unmatched junction bases: 2. Here the CDR3 DNA reads TGTGCCTGGAGTCAGACAGGGGGCACTGAAGCTTTCTTT. Its translation is CAWSQTGGTEAFF.

The chain is built from TRBV2 and TRBJ2-7, with a weak D call TRBD2 (6 bases). CDR1 and CDR2 (germline): SNHLY, FYNNEI. The CDR3 runs to 15 residues. V was shortened by 2 bases and J by 2 bases, with 13 bases between the two germline ends. For the CDR3, the DNA is TGTGCCAGCAGTGAACGGCTAGCGCTTACCTACGAGCAGTACTTC. Amino acids: CASSERLALTYEQYF.

This chain uses TRBV7-2 with TRBJ1-2; the D is unclear. CDR1 is SGHTA and CDR2 is FQGNSA in the germline V gene. This CDR3 is built from 14 residues. The V gene lost 0 bases and the J gene lost 3 bases, with 8 bases spanning the gap. The CDR3 nucleotides are TGTGCCAGCAGCTTAGCAGAGGTCGACTATGGCTACACCTTC. Protein: CASSLAEVDYGYTF.